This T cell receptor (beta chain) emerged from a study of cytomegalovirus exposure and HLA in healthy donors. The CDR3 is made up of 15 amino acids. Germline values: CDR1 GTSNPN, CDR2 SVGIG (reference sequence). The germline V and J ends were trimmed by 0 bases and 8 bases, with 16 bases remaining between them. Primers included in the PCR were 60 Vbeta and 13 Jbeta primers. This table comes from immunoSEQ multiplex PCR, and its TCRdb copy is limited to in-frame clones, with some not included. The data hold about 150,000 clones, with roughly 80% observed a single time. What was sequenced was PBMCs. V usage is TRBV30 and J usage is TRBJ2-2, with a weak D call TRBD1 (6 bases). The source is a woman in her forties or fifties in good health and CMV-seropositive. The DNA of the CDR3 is TGTGCCTGGAGTGTAGGTACAGGGTTGAGGGGGGAGCTGTTTTTT. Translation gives CAWSVGTGLRGELFF.